The entry below describes one TCR beta chain. The data stem from a study of blood T cell repertoires in COVID-19. About the study: Acute and convalescent COVID-19 specimens originated in the United States, Italy and Spain. PBMCs, B-cell-depleted T cells, or T cells were the source of the cDNA or gDNA that made up the material.

Original data processing: It was from reference gene primer amplification that nucleated cell counts were estimated. Measured with immunoSEQ multiplex PCR; TCRdb has only the in-frame clones, and not every one. D and trimming come from the DNA, and the V and J calls and clone size come from that table. This sample has 40,000 to 55,000 clones; 89% occur once, and the top ten carry 28%. This CDR3 contains 16 residues. Germline CDR1 and CDR2: DFQATT and SNEGSKA (reference sequence). Trimming shortened V by 3 bases and J by 6 bases, and 21 bases separated the two germline ends. The chain employs TRBV20-1 and TRBJ2-1; D is perhaps TRBD2 (6 bases). This sequence was found in a woman of 80 years or more with acute or convalescent COVID-19. The source material was peripheral blood. CDR3 in DNA: TGCAGTGCTAGTTCTTCGGAGACCCCCGGGGGCAATGAGCAGTTCTTC. Its protein product is CSASSSETPGGNEQFF.